Listed here are 32 T cell receptor beta chains from one sample, sequenced in a study of breast tumors, draining lymph nodes, adjacent tissues. TCRdb processed the multiplex PCR reads anew with MiXCR; each CDR3 protein has one entry. This table holds more than 50,000 distinct CDR3 sequences, 57% found once. Sequencing was done on a sample of breast tumor tissue. The origin of the receptors is a female donor with breast cancer. Some clones in this sample may be carry-over from other donors' samples.

This clonotype was detected only a few times. The J gene is TRBJ1-2, the V gene TRBV29-1; TRBD1 aligns across 7 bases. Trimming removed 8 bases from V and 2 bases from J; junction bases left unmatched: 8. Germline V gives CDR1 SQVTM, CDR2 ANQGSEA. CDR3 length: 13 residues. The CDR3 here is CSSFGQENYGYTF. The CDR3 coding sequence is TGCAGCTCATTCGGACAGGAGAACTATGGCTACACCTTC.

CDR3 loop: CASSVLGTGWTGNTIYF. The CDR3 DNA reads TGTGCCAGCAGCGTACTAGGGACAGGGTGGACTGGAAACACCATATATTTT. The chain joins TRBV9 to TRBJ1-3, with TRBD1 matching over 9 bases. This CDR3 spans 17 amino acids. From germline, CDR1 is SGDLS and CDR2 YYNGEE. J gave up 2 bases and V 1 base, and 7 bases lay outside the gene matches.

The table lists this clonotype with a count of one. The junction and the germline gene differ at one end; a read error may be behind it. The V call is TRBV19, the J call TRBJ2-7; 7 bases agree with TRBD1. CDR1 LNHDA and CDR2 SQIVND come from the germline V gene (reference sequence). The CDR3 is 13 residues long. CDR3 bases: TGCGCCAGTAGTCAAGACAGGGCGGGCGAGCAGTACTTC. Its protein is CASSQDRAGEQYF.

The rearrangement uses TRBV5-4 and TRBJ2-1; 9 nucleotides agree with TRBD2. V shed 4 bases, J shed 5 bases, and the junction held 7 bases outside the gene matches. CDR1 SGHNT and CDR2 YYREEE come from the germline V gene (reference sequence). This CDR3 spans 15 amino acids. DNA for the CDR3: TGTGCCAGCAGCCTTGGCGGGAGGGGCCACAATGAGCAGTTCTTC. This encodes CASSLGGRGHNEQFF.

In its sample, this clonotype was seen a few times. The chain combines TRBV11-2 with TRBJ1-5; D remains unclear. There are 13 residues in the CDR3. V was shortened by 1 base and J by 8 bases, with 9 bases between the two germline ends. Germline V gene lookup returns CDR1 SGHAT and CDR2 FQNNGV. The CDR3 DNA reads TGTGCCAGCAGCTTAGGGGTAAAAAAGCCCCAGCATTTT. It encodes CASSLGVKKPQHF.

Comments on this clonotype: Likely a read error: the CDR3 ends without its conserved phenylalanine or tryptophan. DNA for the CDR3: TGCGCCAGCAGCCAAGGGCCCGGACAGGGAAACACCATATATCTT. This codes for CASSQGPGQGNTIYL. The rearrangement links TRBV4-1 to TRBJ1-3; maybe TRBD1 (6 bases). The CDR3 is 15 amino acids. Trimming took 1 base from V and 4 from J, leaving 11 bases between them. The germline gives CDR1 MGHRA, CDR2 YSYEKL.

The sample holds many counts of this clonotype. A much larger clone sits a single nucleotide away, making a read error possible. V and J are TRBV20-1 and TRBJ2-5; tentatively, D is TRBD1 (6 bases). The CDR3 runs 14 residues. Germline loops: CDR1 DFQATT, CDR2 SNEGSKA (reference sequence). The CDR3 protein is CSAPGQGLQATQYF. In DNA form, the CDR3 reads TGCAGTGCTCCGGGACAAGGCCTCCAAGCGACCCAGTACTTC.

The chain carries TRBV7-9 and TRBJ2-7; D not resolved. The CDR3 totals 12 residues. Trimming shortened V by 1 base and J by 6 bases, and 7 bases separated the two germline ends. In germline, CDR1 is SEHNR, CDR2 FQNEAQ (reference sequence). CDR3 bases: TGTGCCAGCAGCTTAGATTGGGGCGAGCAGTACTTC. The encoded protein is CASSLDWGEQYF.

Concerning this clonotype: Lacking the conserved final phenylalanine or tryptophan, this CDR3 likely reflects a read error. The chain couples TRBV6-2 or TRBV6-3 to TRBJ1-6; no firm D call. In germline, CDR1 is MNHEY, CDR2 SVGEGT. Trimming stripped 5 bases from V and 9 bases from J, with 17 bases between. This CDR3 spans 15 amino acids. The CDR3 region has the DNA TGTGCCAGCAGTCACGAGCTGACGGGCTCTTCACCCCTCCACTCT. Translating it yields CASSHELTGSSPLHS.

V gene TRBV7-9 combines with J gene TRBJ2-1; D ambiguous. The CDR3 extends over 13 amino acids. The V gene lost 1 base and the J gene lost 4 bases, with 5 bases spanning the gap. From germline, CDR1 is SEHNR and CDR2 FQNEAQ (reference sequence). DNA of the CDR3: TGTGCCAGCAGCTTAGAACAGTACAATGAGCAGTTCTTC. It yields the protein CASSLEQYNEQFF. Filled out from reference TRBV7-9 and TRBJ2-1, the complete variable domain reads DTGVSQNPRHKITKRGQNVTFRCDPISEHNRLYWYRQTLGQGPEFLTYFQNEAQLEKSRLLSDRFSAERPKGSFSTLEIQRTEQGDSAMYLCASSLEQYNEQFFGPGTRLTVL.

The chain employs TRBV5-1 and TRBJ2-2, with D possibly being TRBD1 (6 bases). Germline CDR1 reads SGHRS; CDR2 reads YFSETQ. V was pared by 0 bases and J by 4 bases, with 13 bases between. This CDR3 has 16 residues. The chain's CDR3 is CASSLVPGDGTGELFF. DNA for the CDR3: TGCGCCAGCAGCTTGGTTCCAGGGGACGGCACCGGGGAGCTGTTTTTT. The variable domain in full, with the rest retrieved from reference TRBV5-1 and TRBJ2-2, is KAGVTQTPRYLIKTRGQQVTLSCSPISGHRSVSWYQQTPGQGLQFLFEYFSETQRNKGNFPGRFSGRQFSNSRSEMNVSTLELGDSALYLCASSLVPGDGTGELFFGEGSRLTVL.

This clonotype was observed many times. The V gene is TRBV4-3, the J gene TRBJ2-5; 10 bases line up with TRBD2. The length of the CDR3 is 17 residues. The trim removed 0 bases at V and 4 bases at J, leaving 8 bases unmatched. Germline CDR1 is LGHNA and CDR2 is YSLEER. CDR3 coding DNA: TGCGCCAGCAGCCAAGAGGAAGCGGGAGGGCCCAGAGAGACCCAGTACTTC. It yields the protein CASSQEEAGGPRETQYF.

This clonotype came up many times. The chain combines TRBV10-3 with TRBJ2-7; possible D gene TRBD2, 6 bases. CDR3 length equals 11 residues. Germline V gene data show CDR1 as ENHRY and CDR2 as SYGVKD. The V and J ends lost 10 bases and 3 bases respectively, with 10 bases between them. The chain's CDR3 is CATSRDYEQYF. The CDR3 coding sequence is TGTGCCACCTCGCGGGACTACGAGCAGTACTTC.

The chain joins TRBV7-2 to TRBJ2-5, with 9 bases that match TRBD2. V shed 2 bases and J 9 bases; nucleotides not matched to a gene: 16. CDR3 length: 17 amino acids. Germline V gene data show CDR1 as SGHTA and CDR2 as FQGNSA. The CDR3 sequence: CASSLTGIAGGGEPQYF. The CDR3 coding sequence is TGTGCCAGCAGCTTAACAGGGATCGCGGGGGGGGGTGAGCCCCAGTACTTC. Filled out from reference TRBV7-2 and TRBJ2-5, the complete variable domain reads GAGVSQSPSNKVTEKGKDVELRCDPISGHTALYWYRQSLGQGLEFLIYFQGNSAPDKSGLPSDRFSAERTGGSVSTLTIQRTQQEDSAVYLCASSLTGIAGGGEPQYFGPGTRLLVL.

V usage is TRBV25-1 and J usage is TRBJ2-1, with TRBD2 matching 8 bases. Germline CDR1 is MGHDK and CDR2 is SYGVNS. After removal of 3 bases from V and 7 bases from J, the junction contained 11 bases not matched to a gene. The CDR3 is 16 amino acids. DNA for the CDR3: TGTGCCAGCAGTGAGTTCCTAGCGGGTAAAACAAATGAGCAGTTCTTC. Translation: CASSEFLAGKTNEQFF.

Of note for this clonotype: This CDR3 is missing its conserved last phenylalanine or tryptophan, likely due to a read error. The chain carries TRBV7-9 and TRBJ2-7; D ambiguous. The CDR3 contains 14 residues. Per germline, CDR1 SEHNR and CDR2 FQNEAQ (reference sequence). V was trimmed by 3 bases and J by 0 bases, leaving 9 bases between them. CDR3 in amino acids: CASSFGGISYEQYI. The CDR3 DNA sequence: TGTGCCAGCAGCTTTGGTGGGATCTCCTACGAGCAGTACATC.

This clonotype came up many times. This chain links TRBV5-1 with TRBJ2-7; TRBD1 matches 7 bases. Germline trimming cut 4 bases from V and 5 bases from J; bases unmatched to any gene: 6. Germline V CDR1 and CDR2: SGHRS, YFSETQ. This CDR3 is built from 13 residues. CDR3 protein: CASSPQGSNEQYF. The CDR3, as DNA: TGCGCCAGCAGCCCACAGGGGTCCAACGAGCAGTACTTC.

The gene calls are TRBV2 and TRBJ2-7, with D maybe TRBD2 (6 bases). Per germline, CDR1 SNHLY and CDR2 FYNNEI. The CDR3 runs 13 residues. Trimming removed 3 bases at V and 5 bases at J, with 11 bases between. Written as DNA, the CDR3 is TGTGCCAGCAGTGATGAACTAGCCCACGAGCAGTACTTC. Its protein is CASSDELAHEQYF.

In this sample, this clonotype turned up many times. The rearrangement uses TRBV7-9 and TRBJ2-5; TRBD2 agrees at 15 bases. The germline gives CDR1 SEHNR, CDR2 FQNEAQ (reference sequence). The V segment lost 2 bases and the J segment 5 bases; nucleotides outside the gene matches: 6. The CDR3 totals 17 residues. The CDR3 DNA sequence: TGTGCCAGCAGCTTAAGGACTAGCGGGAGGGCCGGGGAGACCCAGTACTTC. It yields the protein CASSLRTSGRAGETQYF.

The chain employs TRBV2 and TRBJ2-7; D is unclear. This CDR3 contains 12 residues. The germline V and J ends were trimmed by 4 bases and 2 bases, with 6 bases remaining between them. Per the germline V gene, CDR1 is SNHLY and CDR2 is FYNNEI. This CDR3 reads CASSVVAYEQYF. The CDR3 nucleotides are TGTGCCAGCAGTGTTGTAGCCTACGAGCAGTACTTC.

The rearrangement links TRBV6-4 to TRBJ2-2; D is perhaps TRBD1 or TRBD2 (5 bases each). CDR1 and CDR2 (germline): MRHNA, SNTAGT. This CDR3 contains 14 residues. V gave up 2 bases and J gave up 6 bases, with 10 bases separating them. The CDR3 DNA sequence: TGTGCCAGCAGTGACACTCGAGGGGCCGGGGAGCTGTTTTTT. Residues: CASSDTRGAGELFF.

J is TRBJ1-6 and V is TRBV7-8; no definite D call. Germline V CDR1 and CDR2: SGHVS, FQNEAQ. There are 13 residues in the CDR3. The V end was cut by 1 base, the J end by 6 bases, with 4 bases between. Written as DNA, the CDR3 is TGTGCCAGCAGCTTAGGGGCTAATTCACCCCTCCACTTT. It yields the protein CASSLGANSPLHF.

This clonotype has a count of ten or more. This chain connects TRBV24-1 to TRBJ2-1, with 12 nucleotides matching TRBD2. The CDR3 extends over 13 amino acids. Per germline, CDR1 KGHDR and CDR2 SFDVKD. V was clipped by 7 bases and J by 7 bases; unmatched bases: 1. Written as DNA, the CDR3 is TGTGCCACCAGGACTAGCGGGAGTAATGAGCAGTTCTTC. Amino acid sequence: CATRTSGSNEQFF.

For this clonotype: The CDR3 ends on some other residue instead of the conserved phenylalanine or tryptophan, so this is likely a read error. The rearrangement links TRBV29-1 to TRBJ2-7; no clear D gene. The CDR3 length is 13 residues. CDR1 is SQVTM and CDR2 is ANQGSEA in the germline V gene. The V end lost 8 bases, the J end lost 3 bases, and 17 bases lay between the germline ends. This CDR3 reads CSSAAPGSYEQYL. CDR3 nucleotides: TGCAGCAGTGCTGCCCCGGGCAGCTACGAGCAGTACCTC.

This chain joins TRBV29-1 and TRBJ1-5, with D maybe TRBD1 (5 bases). The length of the CDR3 is 14 residues. Germline loops: CDR1 SQVTM, CDR2 ANQGSEA. The V gene lost 4 bases and the J gene lost 1 base, with 11 bases spanning the gap. The CDR3: CSVGGQGSNQPQHF. The CDR3 region has the DNA TGCAGCGTTGGAGGTCAGGGCAGCAATCAGCCCCAGCATTTT.

Concerning this clonotype itself: A read error may account for a junction end that differs from germline. The chain couples TRBV4-1 to TRBJ2-3; TRBD2 matches at 14 bases. CDR3 size: 19 residues. CDR1 and CDR2 (germline): MGHRA, YSYEKL. CDR3 DNA: TGCGCCAGCAGCTATCCGGGACTAGCGGGAGTGGACCCCACAGGTACGCAGTATTTT. It encodes CASSYPGLAGVDPTGTQYF.

The J gene is TRBJ1-4, the V gene TRBV7-9, with 12 bases fitting TRBD1. V gave up 1 base and J gave up 5 bases; unmatched junction bases: 8. The CDR3 consists of 18 residues. Germline V gene data show CDR1 as SEHNR and CDR2 as FQNEAQ (reference sequence). Written as DNA, the CDR3 is TGTGCCAGCAGCTTAGGGTGGGACAGGGGGCGCGGGAATGAAAAACTGTTTTTT. This translates into CASSLGWDRGRGNEKLFF.

This clonotype occurred many times. This chain links TRBV5-8 with TRBJ2-1; the match to TRBD2 covers 10 bases. Per germline, CDR1 SGHTS and CDR2 YDEGEE. The CDR3 extends over 20 amino acids. After removal of 2 bases from V and 6 bases from J, the junction contained 20 bases not matched to a gene. CDR3 in amino acids: CASSLLDTSGNFAVGNEQFF. Here the CDR3 DNA reads TGTGCCAGCAGCTTATTGGATACTAGCGGGAATTTTGCTGTTGGCAATGAGCAGTTCTTC.

This sequence joins TRBV19 and TRBJ2-5; 7 bases fit TRBD2. V lost 5 bases to trimming and J lost 5 bases; unmatched junction nucleotides: 5. This CDR3 is built from 13 residues. Germline CDR1 is LNHDA and CDR2 is SQIVND (reference sequence). The CDR3 DNA sequence: TGTGCCAGTAGTGTGATCGGGAGGGAGACCCAGTACTTC. Its translation is CASSVIGRETQYF.

The chain uses TRBV18 and TRBJ2-1; 9 bases line up with TRBD1. The CDR3 is 14 residues long. Germline-derived CDR1 and CDR2 are KGHSH and LQKENI. After removal of 2 bases from V and 7 bases from J, the junction contained 3 bases not matched to a gene. CDR3 in DNA: TGTGCCAGCTCACCAAGGACAGGGGAGAATGAGCAGTTCTTC. Amino acids: CASSPRTGENEQFF.

Only one count was recorded for this clonotype. V gene TRBV7-6 combines with J gene TRBJ2-1; TRBD2 matches 9 bases. CDR3 length equals 15 residues. Germline V gives CDR1 SGHVS, CDR2 FNYEAQ. The V gene end was trimmed by 1 base and the J gene end by 7 bases; junction bases not matched to a gene: 5. DNA of the CDR3: TGTGCCAGCAGCTTAGTAGGCGGGGGGGTTAATGAGCAGTTCTTC. It yields the protein CASSLVGGGVNEQFF.

This clonotype has ten or more counts. The rearrangement uses TRBV7-9 and TRBJ1-1; D is ambiguous. CDR1 and CDR2 (germline): SEHNR, FQNEAQ (reference sequence). V was shortened by 6 bases and J by 1 base, with 15 bases between the two germline ends. The CDR3 consists of 15 residues. CDR3 sequence (DNA): TGTGCCAGCAGTCGATCCACCGGAGGGAACACTGAAGCTTTCTTT. As protein: CASSRSTGGNTEAFF.